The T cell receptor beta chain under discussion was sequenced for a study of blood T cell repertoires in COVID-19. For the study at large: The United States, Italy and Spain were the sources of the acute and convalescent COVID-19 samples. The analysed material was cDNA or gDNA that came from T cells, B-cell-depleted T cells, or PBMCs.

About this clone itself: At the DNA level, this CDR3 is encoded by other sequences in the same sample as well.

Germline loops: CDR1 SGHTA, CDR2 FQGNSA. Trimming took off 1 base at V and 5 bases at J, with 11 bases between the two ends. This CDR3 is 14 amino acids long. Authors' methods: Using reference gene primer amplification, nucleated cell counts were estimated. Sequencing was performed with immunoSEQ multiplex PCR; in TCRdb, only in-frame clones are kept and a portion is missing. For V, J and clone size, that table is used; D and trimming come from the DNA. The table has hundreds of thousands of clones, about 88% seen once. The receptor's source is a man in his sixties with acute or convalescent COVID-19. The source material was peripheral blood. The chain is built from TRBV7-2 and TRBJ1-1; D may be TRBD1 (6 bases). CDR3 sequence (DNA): TGTGCCAGCAGCTTAGTACAGGGAGGGACTGAAGCTTTCTTT. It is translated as CASSLVQGGTEAFF.